This T cell receptor (beta chain) comes out of a study of T cells in Graves' hyperthyroidism and ophthalmopathy. Overall study context: Blood was drawn when the patient was first diagnosed and still untreated.

Patients showing uncontrolled infection, other autoimmune disease, pregnancy or lactation were ineligible. Study results and limitations: Blood samples included most of the expanded thyroid clonotypes exceeding 0.001.

This clonotype was counted at least ten times. The antigen is undetermined. Amplification yielded TCR beta CDR3 regions, with RNA transcripts as the source. The HTBI primer set drove a first-round RT-PCR of the TCR CDR3. Each CDR3 protein gets one entry after TCRdb re-called the multiplex PCR reads with MiXCR. The sample has approximately 320,000 distinct CDR3 sequences; 15% to 20% are singletons. V was clipped by 2 bases and J by 9 bases, with 17 bases between them. The CDR3 contains 15 residues. Germline CDR1 reads SGHTA; CDR2 reads FQGTGA. The rearrangement links TRBV7-3 to TRBJ2-1; either TRBD1 or TRBD2 may supply D (6 bases each). The sequencing input was blood. The clonotype comes from a young man with Graves' hyperthyroidism. CDR3 DNA: TGTGCCAGCAGCTTAGGGGGGCCAAGGGTGGGTGAGCAGTTCTTC. Its translation: CASSLGGPRVGEQFF.